These 28 T cell receptor beta chains came from one sample sequenced in a study of blood T cell repertoires in COVID-19. This table comes from immunoSEQ multiplex PCR, and its TCRdb copy is limited to in-frame clones, with some not included. The sample includes around 60,000 clones, roughly 86% seen only once; the top ten take around 3.5%. The sequenced material came from peripheral blood. The receptors stem from a man aged 50-60 years with active COVID-19.

The CDR3 spells CASSLRGKEETQYF. DNA for the CDR3: TGTGCCAGCAGCTTAAGGGGTAAAGAAGAGACCCAGTACTTC. The rearrangement joins TRBV11-1 to TRBJ2-5; perhaps TRBD1 as D (5 bases). This CDR3 is 14 amino acids long. Trimming removed 2 bases from V and 3 bases from J, with 10 bases in between. Per germline, CDR1 SGHAT and CDR2 FQDESV (reference sequence).

This clone is a singleton in its sample. This chain links TRBV7-2 with TRBJ2-3; TRBD2 aligns across 15 bases. Germline V gives CDR1 SGHTA, CDR2 FQGNSA. This CDR3 has 18 amino acids. J was trimmed by 1 base and V by 5 bases; bases with no gene match: 7. The CDR3 DNA reads TGTGCCAGCAGCCCCGGACTAGCGGGGGGGTCTCGCACAGATACGCAGTATTTT. Its protein product is CASSPGLAGGSRTDTQYF.

This chain joins TRBV27 and TRBJ1-5, with D uncertain. V was pared by 4 bases and J by 4 bases, with 20 bases between. The CDR3 contains 17 residues. Germline CDR1 MNHEY, CDR2 SMNVEV (reference sequence). CDR3 nucleotide sequence: TGTGCCAGCAGTTCCTCATGGGCCGGCAGATCGAATCAGCCCCAGCATTTT. As protein: CASSSSWAGRSNQPQHF.

The rearrangement uses TRBV9 and TRBJ1-3; 7 positions match TRBD1. Germline V gives CDR1 SGDLS, CDR2 YYNGEE. The V segment lost 0 bases and the J segment 0 bases; nucleotides outside the gene matches: 9. The CDR3 consists of 18 residues. The CDR3, as DNA: TGTGCCAGCAGCGTAGGAGGGGGCGCATCTTTCTCTGGAAACACCATATATTTT. Protein: CASSVGGGASFSGNTIYF.

The chain carries TRBV19 and TRBJ2-7, with TRBD1 identical over 10 bases. CDR3 length equals 15 residues. V dropped 5 bases and J dropped 5; count of bases not matched to a gene: 9. Germline CDR1 is LNHDA and CDR2 is SQIVND (reference sequence). CDR3 bases: TGTGCCAGTAGTCCTCGGGACAGGGGATCGAACGAGCAGTACTTC. It translates to CASSPRDRGSNEQYF.

The chain couples TRBV29-1 to TRBJ2-2, with D maybe TRBD1 (7 bases). Germline CDR1 is SQVTM and CDR2 is ANQGSEA. V dropped 5 bases and J dropped 4 bases, with 14 bases sitting between them. The CDR3 extends over 14 amino acids. CDR3 sequence reads: CSVQGGAVTGELFF. As DNA, the CDR3 is TGCAGCGTTCAGGGGGGCGCGGTCACCGGGGAGCTGTTTTTT.

The genes are TRBV27 and TRBJ2-3; 7 positions agree with TRBD2. From germline, CDR1 is MNHEY and CDR2 SMNVEV (reference sequence). The CDR3 is 16 amino acids. The junction had 7 bases not matched to a gene; V was cut back by 3 bases and J by 1 base. This CDR3 is CASSFLGGSGTDTQYF. DNA of the CDR3: TGTGCCAGCAGTTTCTTGGGGGGGTCCGGCACAGATACGCAGTATTTT.

This clone appeared once. The rearrangement links TRBV6-5 to TRBJ2-5; 7 bases are shared with TRBD2. Germline lookup yields CDR1 MNHEY and CDR2 SVGAGI. Germline trimming cut 5 bases from V and 4 bases from J; bases unmatched to any gene: 10. The CDR3 runs 15 residues. The CDR3 coding sequence is TGTGCCAGCAGTCTGACTAGCAAGAGTACAGAGACCCAGTACTTC. This gives the protein CASSLTSKSTETQYF.

CDR3 sequence (DNA): TGCGCCAGCAGTCATCTCGCACTTTCCCAGGGGCACTCTGGAAACACCATATATTTT. Translation gives CASSHLALSQGHSGNTIYF. The chain has TRBV23-1 and TRBJ1-3, with D possibly TRBD1 on 6 matching bases. TRBV23-1 is recorded as an ORF, its role being uncertain. Trimming removed 3 bases from V and 0 bases from J, with 21 bases in between. The CDR3 contains 19 residues.

The chain uses TRBV28 and TRBJ2-7; 9 bases align to TRBD1. Germline V CDR1 and CDR2: MDHEN, SYDVKM. The trim removed 2 bases at V and 4 bases at J, leaving 12 bases unmatched. The CDR3 contains 17 residues. The chain's CDR3 is CASSLGSGPGQGYEQYF. The CDR3 DNA reads TGTGCCAGCAGTTTAGGGTCGGGACCGGGACAGGGTTACGAGCAGTACTTC. The full variable domain, its missing parts supplied by reference TRBV28 and TRBJ2-7, is DVKVTQSSRYLVKRTGEKVFLECVQDMDHENMFWYRQDPGLGLRLIYFSYDVKMKEKGDIPEGYSVSREKKERFSLILESASTNQTSMYLCASSLGSGPGQGYEQYFGPGTRLTVT.

This sequence joins TRBV6-5 and TRBJ2-3; TRBD2 is a possible D gene (5 bases). CDR1 is MNHEY, CDR2 SVGAGI, per germline. The CDR3 runs 13 residues. Trimming shortened V by 5 bases and J by 6 bases, and 12 bases separated the two germline ends. Written as DNA, the CDR3 is TGTGCCAGCAGTCTCCCCCCGGGGGATACGCAGTATTTT. Translation gives CASSLPPGDTQYF.

This clone appeared once. V gene TRBV4-2 combines with J gene TRBJ1-2, with D possibly being TRBD1 (6 bases). The CDR3 totals 16 residues. Germline V gene data show CDR1 as LGHNA and CDR2 as YNFKEQ. Trimming cost V 0 bases and J 4 bases, with 15 bases left between them. CDR3 DNA sequence: TGTGCCAGCAGCCAAGAGATTCTGGGGGCGGGCTATGGCTACACCTTC. Amino acid sequence: CASSQEILGAGYGYTF.

V gene TRBV7-9 combines with J gene TRBJ2-7; 10 positions agree with TRBD1. The CDR3 is made up of 15 amino acids. J gave up 0 bases and V 3 bases, and 2 bases lay outside the gene matches. The germline V gene encodes CDR1 SEHNR and CDR2 FQNEAQ (reference sequence). The chain's CDR3 is CASSFGTGVSYEQYF. Written as DNA, the CDR3 is TGTGCCAGCAGCTTTGGGACAGGGGTCTCCTACGAGCAGTACTTC.

The chain uses TRBV12-3 or TRBV12-4 and TRBJ1-2; perhaps TRBD1 as D (6 bases). Trimming removed 6 bases from V and 2 bases from J, with 10 bases in between. The CDR3 has 13 amino acids. This CDR3 is CASRTTGNYGYTF. The CDR3 bases are TGTGCCAGCAGAACTACAGGGAACTATGGCTACACCTTC.

The CDR3 DNA reads TGCGCCAGCAGCCCCTCAAGCATGCTCTATGGCTACACCTTC. It encodes CASSPSSMLYGYTF. The chain recombines TRBV4-1 with TRBJ1-2; D is uncertain. The V and J ends lost 4 bases and 4 bases respectively, with 13 bases between them. CDR3 length: 14 amino acids. Germline loops: CDR1 MGHRA, CDR2 YSYEKL.

The chain carries TRBV15 and TRBJ2-7; no definite D call. The CDR3 consists of 13 residues. The V end was cut by 1 base, the J end by 7 bases, with 11 bases between. Per the germline V gene, CDR1 is LNHNV and CDR2 is YYDKDF (reference sequence). The CDR3 region is CATSRGGTSEQYF. The CDR3 nucleotides are TGTGCCACCAGCAGAGGCGGAACTTCGGAGCAGTACTTC.

The chain has TRBV19 and TRBJ2-2, with TRBD2 as a possible D gene (6 bases). This CDR3 is built from 17 residues. Between the trimmed V and J ends, which lost 1 base and 1 base, there was a span of 13 bases. Germline-derived CDR1 and CDR2 are LNHDA and SQIVND (reference sequence). The CDR3 bases are TGTGCCAGTAGTATAGCTCGAACTAGCCTGAACACCGGGGAGCTGTTTTTT. Translation: CASSIARTSLNTGELFF.

This chain connects TRBV30 to TRBJ1-1, with a tentative D call TRBD1 (5 bases). Trimming took off 5 bases at V and 2 bases at J, with 9 bases between the two ends. CDR3 length: 12 residues. Germline CDR1 and CDR2: GTSNPN and SVGIG (reference sequence). CDR3 protein: CAWGTPNTEAFF. CDR3 sequence (DNA): TGTGCCTGGGGGACTCCAAACACTGAAGCTTTCTTT.

V usage is TRBV12-5 and J usage is TRBJ2-4, with D possibly TRBD2 on 5 matching bases. This CDR3 is built from 16 residues. The germline gives CDR1 LGHNT, CDR2 FRNRAP. Trimming cost V 7 bases and J 0 bases, with 16 bases left between them. The CDR3 sequence is CASASQEVLAKNIQYF. The CDR3 DNA sequence: TGTGCTAGTGCCTCTCAGGAGGTTCTAGCCAAAAACATTCAGTACTTC.

V gene TRBV5-4 combines with J gene TRBJ1-3; no firm D call. The CDR3 totals 15 residues. Per germline, CDR1 SGHNT and CDR2 YYREEE (reference sequence). V shed 0 bases and J shed 0 bases, with 7 bases lying between them. The CDR3 DNA sequence: TGTGCCAGCAGCTTGGACGCGGTCTCTGGAAACACCATATATTTT. The encoded protein is CASSLDAVSGNTIYF.

The DNA of the CDR3 is TGTGCCAGCAGCTCCTCTGGGGTGGGAGGCAGCACTGAAGCTTTCTTT. Its translation is CASSSSGVGGSTEAFF. The V and J genes are TRBV7-2 and TRBJ1-1; D not certain. The V and J ends lost 4 bases and 4 bases respectively, with 19 bases between them. This CDR3 spans 16 amino acids. Per the germline V gene, CDR1 is SGHTA and CDR2 is FQGNSA. Drawing the rest from reference TRBV7-2 and TRBJ1-1, the complete variable domain is GAGVSQSPSNKVTEKGKDVELRCDPISGHTALYWYRQSLGQGLEFLIYFQGNSAPDKSGLPSDRFSAERTGGSVSTLTIQRTQQEDSAVYLCASSSSGVGGSTEAFFGQGTRLTVV.

J is TRBJ2-7 and V is TRBV7-8; the D gene is possibly TRBD2 (5 bases). Per the germline V gene, CDR1 is SGHVS and CDR2 is FQNEAQ. The length of the CDR3 is 17 residues. CDR3 sequence: CAVHGRRASGESYEQYF. The CDR3 region has the DNA TGTGCTGTCCACGGCCGAAGAGCCAGTGGGGAGTCCTACGAGCAGTACTTC.

This rearrangement joins TRBV3-1 (or the pseudogene TRBV3-2) to TRBJ2-7, with 7 bases that match TRBD1. The trim removed 4 bases at V and 1 base at J, leaving 1 base unmatched. In germline, CDR1 is LGHDT, CDR2 YNNKEL (reference sequence). This CDR3 contains 13 residues. CDR3 coding DNA: TGTGCCAGCAGCCGGACAGGTTCCTACGAGCAGTACTTC. It specifies CASSRTGSYEQYF.

J is TRBJ2-5 and V is TRBV4-1; 9 bases map to TRBD2. Germline CDR1 is MGHRA and CDR2 is YSYEKL. The CDR3 runs to 17 residues. Losses at the gene ends were 0 bases for V and 2 bases for J; bases not matched to a gene: 7. The CDR3 DNA sequence: TGCGCCAGCAGCCAAGATCCAGCGGGGGGCACACAAGAGACCCAGTACTTC. Translating gives CASSQDPAGGTQETQYF.

The chain combines TRBV25-1 with TRBJ1-6; D not certain. Deletions cut 9 bases from V and 6 bases from J, with 6 bases between. From germline, CDR1 is MGHDK and CDR2 SYGVNS. The CDR3 length is 11 residues. CDR3 region: CASNSNSPLHF. CDR3 coding DNA: TGTGCCAGTAACAGTAATTCACCCCTCCACTTT.

This chain joins TRBV30 and TRBJ1-4; D is unresolved. V lost 2 bases and J 8 bases, leaving 12 bases between the germline ends. This CDR3 is built from 13 residues. CDR1 and CDR2 from the germline V gene are GTSNPN and SVGIG (reference sequence). The CDR3 spells CAWSTRSGEKLFF. In DNA, the CDR3 is TGTGCCTGGAGTACGAGGTCCGGAGAAAAACTGTTTTTT.

The rearrangement uses TRBV3-1 (or the pseudogene TRBV3-2) and TRBJ1-2; no definite D call. V lost 6 bases and J lost 4, with 15 bases in between. The CDR3 has 14 residues. CDR1 is LGHDT, CDR2 YNNKEL, per germline (reference sequence). The DNA for the CDR3 is TGTGCCAGCAGATACTCTCGACGCGGCTATGGCTACACCTTC. Translating it yields CASRYSRRGYGYTF.

The chain is built from TRBV3-1 (or the pseudogene TRBV3-2) and TRBJ2-1; 10 bases are shared with TRBD2. J was trimmed by 7 bases and V by 0 bases; bases with no gene match: 18. The CDR3 spans 20 residues. The V gene's germline CDR1 is LGHDT and CDR2 YNNKEL (reference sequence). CDR3 loop: CASSQEIALAGLPRRNEQFF. CDR3 nucleotide sequence: TGTGCCAGCAGCCAAGAGATTGCACTAGCGGGATTACCCCGGAGAAATGAGCAGTTCTTC.